The 10 T cell receptor beta chains presented below share a single source sample, sequenced in a study of cytomegalovirus exposure and HLA in healthy donors. It was with 60 Vbeta and 13 Jbeta primers that the PCR ran. Generated by immunoSEQ multiplex PCR, the TCRdb table keeps only in-frame clones and is missing some. Among around 130,000 clones listed, 70% to 80% were seen once. The sequencing sample was made of PBMCs. These receptors were obtained from a man aged 25-45 years in good health and CMV-seronegative.

The V gene is TRBV6-5, the J gene TRBJ2-7; TRBD2 agrees at 13 bases. Germline values: CDR1 MNHEY, CDR2 SVGAGI. The junction had 6 bases not matched to a gene; V was cut back by 8 bases and J by 5 bases. This CDR3 contains 14 residues. For the CDR3, the DNA is TGTGCCAGCCGGACTAGCGGGAGACCGGACGAGCAGTACTTC. Its protein is CASRTSGRPDEQYF.

This clone came up once. The chain joins TRBV11-3 to TRBJ1-5; possibly TRBD1 for D (6 bases). Deletions cut 6 bases from V and 9 bases from J, with 24 bases between. The CDR3 loop spans 16 amino acids. In germline, CDR1 is SGHNT, CDR2 YENEEA. The CDR3 DNA is TGTGCCAGCAGGGGTGACAAGGGGGGGCCTCCCGCGCCCCAGCATTTT. Its protein is CASRGDKGGPPAPQHF.

The genes are TRBV7-6 and TRBJ1-2; 7 nucleotides match TRBD1. Germline V gives CDR1 SGHVS, CDR2 FNYEAQ. The CDR3 length is 16 residues. Germline trimming cut 1 base from V and 2 bases from J; bases unmatched to any gene: 7. The CDR3 protein is CASSLGHTQGNYGYTF. In DNA, the CDR3 is TGTGCCAGCAGCTTAGGCCACACACAGGGGAACTATGGCTACACCTTC.

This clone has just a few counts. The chain joins TRBV19 to TRBJ1-5; a possible D gene is TRBD1 (6 bases). The CDR3 length is 16 residues. V was pared by 7 bases and J by 2 bases, with 18 bases between. CDR1 LNHDA and CDR2 SQIVND come from the germline V gene (reference sequence). The CDR3 region has the DNA TGTGCCAGTATAGGGGGGGCAGGGATCGGCAATCAGCCCCAGCATTTT. Translated, it gives CASIGGAGIGNQPQHF. Full variable domain (rest looked up from reference TRBV19 and TRBJ1-5): DGGITQSPKYLFRKEGQNVTLSCEQNLNHDAMYWYRQDPGQGLRLIYYSQIVNDFQKGDIAEGYSVSREKKESFPLTVTSAQKNPTAFYLCASIGGAGIGNQPQHFGDGTRLSIL.

This clone was seen a few times. The rearrangement joins TRBV10-3 to TRBJ2-3; maybe TRBD2 (5 bases). Trimming cost V 1 base and J 4 bases, with 15 bases left between them. From germline, CDR1 is ENHRY and CDR2 SYGVKD. CDR3 length equals 16 residues. The CDR3 DNA is TGTGCCATCAGTGAGTTCAGCGGTACTACATCAGATACGCAGTATTTT. Protein sequence: CAISEFSGTTSDTQYF.

The rearrangement uses TRBV5-1 and TRBJ1-6; TRBD1 is a possible D gene (5 bases). Germline V lookup: CDR1 SGHRS, CDR2 YFSETQ. The CDR3 contains 14 residues. Between the trimmed V and J ends, which lost 6 bases and 5 bases, there was a span of 12 bases. The CDR3 DNA follows: TGCGCCAGCACGAAGACAGAGGATAATTCACCCCTCCACTTT. Protein product: CASTKTEDNSPLHF.

This clone has only a few counts. The CDR3 bases are TGTGCCAGCAGCGCAAGCGGAAGGAATGAGCAGTTCTTC. Residues: CASSASGRNEQFF. This rearrangement joins TRBV9 to TRBJ2-1, with D possibly TRBD2 on 5 matching bases. Germline CDR1 reads SGDLS; CDR2 reads YYNGEE. The germline V and J ends were trimmed by 3 bases and 7 bases, with 11 bases remaining between them. CDR3 length: 13 amino acids.

The chain employs TRBV7-8 and TRBJ2-1; 7 bases align to TRBD2. This CDR3 has 17 residues. Germline lookup yields CDR1 SGHVS and CDR2 FQNEAQ. With 0 bases clipped from V and 5 bases from J, the junction kept 10 bases outside the gene matches. The CDR3 bases are TGTGCCAGCAGCTTAGCAAATTTGGGGGGGATTCACAATGAGCAGTTCTTC. This codes for CASSLANLGGIHNEQFF.

V gene TRBV30 combines with J gene TRBJ1-2, with TRBD1 as a possible D gene (6 bases). The V gene lost 2 bases and the J gene lost 4 bases, with 11 bases spanning the gap. The CDR3 is 13 amino acids. Germline CDR1 reads GTSNPN; CDR2 reads SVGIG (reference sequence). CDR3 region: CAWSSDRSYGYTF. The DNA for the CDR3 is TGTGCCTGGAGTTCCGACAGGAGCTATGGCTACACCTTC. The full variable domain, in which reference TRBV30 and TRBJ1-2 provide the parts outside the CDR3, is SQTIHQWPATLVQPVGSPLSLECTVEGTSNPNLYWYRQAAGRGLQLLFYSVGIGQISSEVPQNLSASRPQDRQFILSSKKLLLSDSGFYLCAWSSDRSYGYTFGSGTRLTVV.

The rearrangement uses TRBV7-9 and TRBJ1-6; the match to TRBD1 covers 8 bases. CDR3 length: 13 residues. Germline V lookup: CDR1 SEHNR, CDR2 FQNEAQ (reference sequence). V was clipped by 6 bases and J by 6 bases; unmatched bases: 1. Here the CDR3 reads CASRTGANSPLHF. CDR3 bases: TGTGCCAGCAGGACAGGGGCTAATTCACCCCTCCACTTT. Variable domain in full (rest from reference TRBV7-9 and TRBJ1-6): DTGVSQNPRHKITKRGQNVTFRCDPISEHNRLYWYRQTLGQGPEFLTYFQNEAQLEKSRLLSDRFSAERPKGSFSTLEIQRTEQGDSAMYLCASRTGANSPLHFGNGTRLTVT.